These 18 T cell receptor beta chains were sequenced from one sample in a study of CD8 T cells in Susac syndrome. RNA, at about 0.45 to 1 ug, was reverse transcribed with random hexamers. TCRdb re-called the immunoSEQ multiplex PCR reads through MiXCR, storing one row per CDR3 protein. The sample holds under 200,000 distinct CDR3 sequences, roughly nine tenths seen once. The sequencing sample was made of CD4+ T cells from PBMCs. These receptors all stem from a human donor with Susac syndrome.

The rearrangement uses TRBV9 and TRBJ2-7, with D perhaps given as TRBD1 or TRBD2 (5 bases each). V was shortened by 0 bases and J by 2 bases, with 12 bases between the two germline ends. This CDR3 is 15 amino acids long. Germline CDR1 is SGDLS and CDR2 is YYNGEE. The CDR3 loop reads CASSVVPGQAYEQYF. DNA for the CDR3: TGTGCCAGCAGCGTAGTTCCGGGGCAAGCCTACGAGCAGTACTTC. Full variable domain (rest looked up from reference TRBV9 and TRBJ2-7): DSGVTQTPKHLITATGQRVTLRCSPRSGDLSVYWYQQSLDQGLQFLIQYYNGEERAKGNILERFSAQQFPDLHSELNLSSLELGDSALYFCASSVVPGQAYEQYFGPGTRLTVT.

This clonotype was detected only once. The chain employs TRBV30 and TRBJ1-2, with a weak D call TRBD1 (5 bases). V dropped 0 bases and J dropped 10 bases, with 12 bases sitting between them. Germline loops: CDR1 GTSNPN, CDR2 SVGIG (reference sequence). The CDR3 extends over 12 amino acids. The CDR3 loop is CAWSVQAGVYTF. The CDR3 coding sequence is TGTGCCTGGAGTGTACAGGCAGGTGTCTACACCTTC.

This chain joins TRBV7-3 and TRBJ2-5; 8 positions match TRBD1. The trim removed 3 bases at V and 5 bases at J, leaving 8 bases unmatched. Per germline, CDR1 SGHTA and CDR2 FQGTGA. This CDR3 contains 15 residues. The CDR3 is CASSFSTGAGETQYF. The CDR3 DNA is TGTGCCAGCAGCTTCTCGACAGGGGCGGGGGAGACCCAGTACTTC.

The chain links TRBV2 to TRBJ2-4; 8 positions match TRBD2. With 1 base clipped from V and 2 bases from J, the junction kept 10 bases outside the gene matches. Germline V lookup: CDR1 SNHLY, CDR2 FYNNEI. The CDR3 loop spans 18 amino acids. The CDR3 sequence is CASSEDGVRGGPKNIQYF. The CDR3 nucleotides are TGTGCCAGCAGTGAAGACGGGGTTCGGGGGGGACCCAAAAACATTCAGTACTTC. Together with reference TRBV2 and TRBJ2-4, the CDR3 gives the full variable domain: EPEVTQTPSHQVTQMGQEVILRCVPISNHLYFYWYRQILGQKVEFLVSFYNNEISEKSEIFDDQFSVERPDGSNFTLKIRSTKLEDSAMYFCASSEDGVRGGPKNIQYFGAGTRLSVL.

The V and J genes are TRBV2 and TRBJ2-7; TRBD1 might be the D (6 bases). V lost 8 bases to trimming and J lost 2 bases, with 10 bases between them. The CDR3 is made up of 12 amino acids. The germline CDR1 and CDR2 sequences are SNHLY and FYNNEI. This chain's CDR3 is CASRQVAYEQYF. CDR3 DNA: TGTGCCAGCCGACAGGTCGCCTACGAGCAGTACTTC.

V usage is TRBV7-9 and J usage is TRBJ2-3; no clear D gene. CDR3 length equals 15 residues. V was pared by 1 base and J by 4 bases, with 12 bases between. Germline V gene lookup returns CDR1 SEHNR and CDR2 FQNEAQ (reference sequence). The CDR3 nucleotides are TGTGCCAGCAGCTTAGGTGCGGCTAGATCAGATACGCAGTATTTT. Its protein is CASSLGAARSDTQYF. Looking up the rest from reference TRBV7-9 and TRBJ2-3 gives the full variable domain: DTGVSQNPRHKITKRGQNVTFRCDPISEHNRLYWYRQTLGQGPEFLTYFQNEAQLEKSRLLSDRFSAERPKGSFSTLEIQRTEQGDSAMYLCASSLGAARSDTQYFGPGTRLTVL.

The genes are TRBV4-1 and TRBJ2-1; 11 nucleotides align to TRBD2. V dropped 2 bases and J dropped 13; count of bases not matched to a gene: 16. Germline CDR1 is MGHRA and CDR2 is YSYEKL. There are 17 residues in the CDR3. The CDR3 is CASSQPHSGGGIVLQFF. The CDR3 coding sequence is TGCGCCAGCAGCCAACCACATAGCGGGGGGGGTATTGTCCTTCAGTTCTTC.

V and J are TRBV19 and TRBJ1-1; no firm D call. CDR1 LNHDA and CDR2 SQIVND come from the germline V gene (reference sequence). This CDR3 has 12 residues. V was trimmed by 1 base and J by 10 bases, leaving 10 bases between them. The CDR3 loop reads CASSIGKSLAFF. The CDR3 DNA sequence: TGTGCCAGTAGTATAGGCAAGAGTCTAGCTTTCTTT.

V and J are TRBV5-1 and TRBJ2-3; the D is unclear. Looked up from germline, CDR1 is SGHRS and CDR2 is YFSETQ. Deletions cut 2 bases from V and 4 bases from J, with 11 bases between. This CDR3 has 14 residues. For the CDR3, the DNA is TGCGCCAGCAGCTTCAACAGTGGGGCAGATACGCAGTATTTT. It encodes CASSFNSGADTQYF.

The chain recombines TRBV18 with TRBJ1-5; D may be TRBD1 (5 bases). With 2 bases removed from V and 7 bases from J, the gap between germline ends came to 12 bases. In germline, CDR1 is KGHSH, CDR2 LQKENI. The CDR3 runs to 14 residues. The chain's CDR3 is CASSPYRDEQPQHF. The DNA for the CDR3 is TGTGCCAGCTCACCATACCGGGACGAACAGCCCCAGCATTTT.

The chain employs TRBV20-1 and TRBJ2-5, with 9 bases lining up with TRBD1. The CDR3 extends over 14 amino acids. Germline assignment: CDR1 DFQATT and CDR2 SNEGSKA (reference sequence). The V gene end was trimmed by 4 bases and the J gene end by 1 base; junction bases not matched to a gene: 4. The CDR3 region is CSATGTGLQETQYF. The DNA for the CDR3 is TGCAGTGCTACCGGGACAGGGCTCCAAGAGACCCAGTACTTC.

The chain links TRBV14 to TRBJ1-4, with D unclear. CDR3 length equals 13 residues. Trimming took off 5 bases at V and 7 bases at J, with 11 bases between the two ends. The germline gives CDR1 SGHDN, CDR2 FVKESK. The CDR3 DNA is TGTGCCAGCAGCACTGGACCCGGTGAAAAACTGTTTTTT. Residues: CASSTGPGEKLFF.

This clonotype was counted between two and nine times. This chain joins TRBV11-2 and TRBJ1-2; D may be TRBD1 (6 bases). Trimming cost V 5 bases and J 4 bases, with 11 bases left between them. Per the germline V gene, CDR1 is SGHAT and CDR2 is FQNNGV. The CDR3 is 13 amino acids. As DNA, the CDR3 is TGTGCCAGCAGCACGACAGGCCGCTATGGCTACACCTTC. Protein sequence: CASSTTGRYGYTF.

This clonotype came up once. Sequence at one end of the junction differs from germline and may be a read error. The V call is TRBV20-1, the J call TRBJ2-1, with 13 positions matching TRBD2. The CDR3 totals 15 residues. Germline-derived CDR1 and CDR2 are DFQATT and SNEGSKA (reference sequence). This CDR3 is CNAPKLAGGDNEQFF. CDR3 bases: TGCAATGCTCCGAAACTAGCGGGAGGGGACAATGAGCAGTTCTTC.

V gene TRBV3-1 combines with J gene TRBJ1-5; weak D call: TRBD1 (5 bases). V dropped 6 bases and J dropped 7 bases, with 13 bases sitting between them. Germline V lookup: CDR1 LGHDT, CDR2 YNNKEL (reference sequence). The CDR3 totals 13 residues. This chain's CDR3 is CASREGEGQPQHF. Here the CDR3 DNA reads TGTGCCAGCAGGGAAGGGGAAGGACAGCCCCAGCATTTT.

V usage is TRBV24-1 and J usage is TRBJ2-1, with 7 bases identical to TRBD1. Germline CDR1 and CDR2: KGHDR and SFDVKD. This CDR3 spans 13 amino acids. Trimming at V came to 0 bases and at J to 12 bases, leaving 4 bases not matched to a gene. Here the CDR3 reads CATSDLTTGRQFF. The CDR3 region has the DNA TGTGCCACCAGTGATTTGACGACAGGGAGGCAGTTCTTC.

The V call is TRBV29-1, the J call TRBJ2-3; the D gene is possibly TRBD2 (6 bases). Germline V gene data show CDR1 as SQVTM and CDR2 as ANQGSEA. V lost 4 bases, J lost 2 bases, and 13 bases lay in between. This CDR3 has 14 residues. CDR3 region: CSVGVGGTTDTQYF. CDR3 DNA sequence: TGCAGCGTTGGGGTCGGGGGAACCACAGATACGCAGTATTTT.

This clonotype appeared a few times. The J gene is TRBJ1-5, the V gene TRBV19, with D possibly matching TRBD1 (5 bases). Trimming removed 5 bases at V and 5 bases at J, with 10 bases between. CDR3 length equals 13 residues. Germline CDR1 reads LNHDA; CDR2 reads SQIVND (reference sequence). The CDR3 nucleotides read TGTGCCAGTAGTTCCAGGGTGGATCAGCCCCAGCATTTT. As protein: CASSSRVDQPQHF.